The present TCR beta chain was sequenced within a study of T cells in localized non-small cell lung cancer. Study-level results: Clonality peaked in uninvolved adjacent lung rather than tumor. Adjacent lung exhibited a median of about 56 among the 100 most abundant tumor clones. Higher blood T cell density tracked longer overall survival. Analysis by sequencing included only one tumor region, so heterogeneity remains possible.

Turning to this clone: As yet, its antigen is unknown.

TCRdb's copy holds only in-frame clones and misses some; the assay was immunoSEQ multiplex PCR. Of around 91,000 clones listed, over 80% are singletons. This TCR was sampled from a man aged 35-75 years with stage I squamous cell lung carcinoma. Here the sequenced sample was peripheral blood, taken before any cancer treatment.

The CDR3 DNA follows: TGCGCCAGCAGCCTTCCAAAAGCTAATAGACCACCCACCAGTGAGCAGTTCTTC. The encoded protein is CASSLPKANRPPTSEQFF. This chain connects TRBV4-1 to TRBJ2-1; D gene unclear. CDR3 size: 18 residues. Germline V lookup: CDR1 MGHRA, CDR2 YSYEKL. Trimming removed 4 bases from V and 9 bases from J, with 28 bases in between.